Detailed here is one TCR beta chain. Its specificity is unknown. The protocol was immunoSEQ multiplex PCR, while the TCRdb copy is restricted to in-frame clones and leaves out a portion. Of more than 60,000 clones listed, approximately 96% are singletons. The sample originates from a study of cytomegalovirus exposure and HLA in healthy donors. The CDR3 runs to 14 residues. Germline trimming cut 5 bases from V and 9 bases from J; bases unmatched to any gene: 8. Germline V gives CDR1 MDHEN, CDR2 SYDVKM. Study-wide results and limits: Cytomegalovirus-associated TCR beta chains were listed, numbering some 180. While the bulk of TCR sequences proved rare, some public TCRs turned up in many donors.

The sample consisted of PBMCs. The chain uses TRBV28 and TRBJ1-5, with 9 bases matching TRBD1. The receptor was derived from a woman aged 18-35 years in good health and CMV-seropositive. In DNA form, the CDR3 reads TGTGCCAGCAGTCTCGGGACAGGGAAATTGCCCCAGCATTTT. Encoded protein: CASSLGTGKLPQHF.